The next 28 T cell receptor beta chains were all read from a single sample in a study of cytomegalovirus exposure and HLA in healthy donors. This PCR relied on a set of 60 Vbeta primers and 13 Jbeta primers. Using immunoSEQ multiplex PCR, the repertoire was profiled, and TCRdb retains in-frame clones only, with some absent. This table holds about 120,000 clones, about 76% found once. Material for sequencing was PBMCs. The source of these receptors is a man between 60 and 75 years old in good health and CMV-seropositive.

This sequence joins TRBV2 and TRBJ1-6; D remains ambiguous. Trimming removed 5 bases at V and 0 bases at J, with 8 bases between. CDR3 length: 15 residues. Germline V gene data show CDR1 as SNHLY and CDR2 as FYNNEI. CDR3 residues: CASSPEYSYNSPLHF. CDR3 bases: TGTGCCAGCAGTCCAGAATACTCCTATAATTCACCCCTCCACTTT.

This CDR3 reads CASSVGSYQPQHF. CDR3 in DNA: TGTGCCAGCAGTGTGGGCAGCTATCAGCCCCAGCATTTT. J is TRBJ1-5 and V is TRBV2; D is undetermined. Germline CDR1 reads SNHLY; CDR2 reads FYNNEI. Between the trimmed V and J ends, which lost 4 bases and 5 bases, there was a span of 9 bases. The CDR3 has 13 amino acids.

In its sample, this clone was seen a few times. CDR3 in DNA: TGTGCCAGTAGTCCTTACAGGGGGCGGACTGAAGCTTTCTTT. This codes for CASSPYRGRTEAFF. The genes are TRBV19 and TRBJ1-1; TRBD1 matches 9 bases. V dropped 5 bases and J dropped 5; count of bases not matched to a gene: 6. CDR3 size: 14 residues. Germline CDR1 is LNHDA and CDR2 is SQIVND (reference sequence). Variable domain in full (rest from reference TRBV19 and TRBJ1-1): DGGITQSPKYLFRKEGQNVTLSCEQNLNHDAMYWYRQDPGQGLRLIYYSQIVNDFQKGDIAEGYSVSREKKESFPLTVTSAQKNPTAFYLCASSPYRGRTEAFFGQGTRLTVV.

The chain joins TRBV7-3 to TRBJ2-5; 7 bases agree with TRBD1. CDR1 and CDR2 from the germline V gene are SGHTA and FQGTGA. CDR3 length: 13 residues. J was trimmed by 3 bases and V by 5 bases; bases with no gene match: 3. The CDR3 DNA follows: TGTGCCAGCAGCCGGGACAGAGAAGAGACCCAGTACTTC. Translating it yields CASSRDREETQYF.

This rearrangement joins TRBV6-4 to TRBJ2-3; TRBD2 matches 10 bases. Germline values: CDR1 MRHNA, CDR2 SNTAGT. The trim removed 7 bases at V and 2 bases at J, leaving 6 bases unmatched. The CDR3 covers 15 residues. The CDR3 DNA is TGTGCCAGCAAATGGACTAGCGGCCCCACAGATACGCAGTATTTT. Its protein is CASKWTSGPTDTQYF.

The V call is TRBV29-1, the J call TRBJ1-4; the D gene is possibly TRBD1 (6 bases). Germline V gene data show CDR1 as SQVTM and CDR2 as ANQGSEA. Between the trimmed V and J ends, which lost 6 bases and 5 bases, there was a span of 7 bases. The CDR3 extends over 11 amino acids. The CDR3 reads CSVQGNEKLFF. In DNA form, the CDR3 reads TGCAGCGTCCAGGGGAATGAAAAACTGTTTTTT.

This chain joins TRBV27 and TRBJ2-7; TRBD2 is a possible D gene (7 bases). Between the trimmed V and J ends, which lost 6 bases and 4 bases, there was a span of 16 bases. The germline gives CDR1 MNHEY, CDR2 SMNVEV (reference sequence). The CDR3 totals 14 residues. CDR3 bases: TGTGCCAGCAGCTATAAACAGGGAGGGTACGAGCAGTACTTC. Translated: CASSYKQGGYEQYF.

This clone was counted a single time. This rearrangement joins TRBV6-1 to TRBJ2-7; TRBD2 agrees at 14 bases. The CDR3 runs 17 residues. Unmatched junction bases numbered 5, after V lost 1 base and J lost 3 bases. Germline CDR1 MNHNS, CDR2 SASEGT. The chain's CDR3 is CASSEVWTSGRYYEQYF. The CDR3 nucleotides are TGTGCCAGCAGTGAAGTCTGGACTAGCGGGAGGTACTACGAGCAGTACTTC.

This clone has just one count. This chain joins TRBV11-3 and TRBJ2-2; D may be TRBD1 (5 bases). Germline V lookup: CDR1 SGHNT, CDR2 YENEEA. V lost 2 bases and J lost 6, with 19 bases in between. The CDR3 consists of 17 residues. CDR3 bases: TGTGCCAGCAGCTTAATTTTCTCGCAGGGTGGTGCCGGGGAGCTGTTTTTT. It specifies CASSLIFSQGGAGELFF. Drawing the rest from reference TRBV11-3 and TRBJ2-2, the complete variable domain is EAGVVQSPRYKIIEKKQPVAFWCNPISGHNTLYWYLQNLGQGPELLIRYENEEAVDDSQLPKDRFSAERLKGVDSTLKIQPAELGDSAVYLCASSLIFSQGGAGELFFGEGSRLTVL.

The chain uses TRBV12-5 and TRBJ2-1; maybe TRBD2 (7 bases). The CDR3 length is 16 residues. Deletions cut 7 bases from V and 4 bases from J, with 20 bases between. Germline V CDR1 and CDR2: LGHNT, FRNRAP. The CDR3 nucleotides read TGTGCTAGTGTAGGTTCGGGGGGCCCAATTTACAATGAGCAGTTCTTC. The encoded protein is CASVGSGGPIYNEQFF.

The chain links TRBV19 to TRBJ1-2, with D unclear. In germline, CDR1 is LNHDA, CDR2 SQIVND (reference sequence). Trimming pared 4 bases from V and 6 bases from J, leaving 12 bases between. The length of the CDR3 is 13 residues. CDR3 protein: CASSTRAGDGYTF. For the CDR3, the DNA is TGTGCCAGTAGTACTCGGGCCGGGGATGGCTACACCTTC. Supplemented by reference TRBV19 and TRBJ1-2, the full variable domain reads DGGITQSPKYLFRKEGQNVTLSCEQNLNHDAMYWYRQDPGQGLRLIYYSQIVNDFQKGDIAEGYSVSREKKESFPLTVTSAQKNPTAFYLCASSTRAGDGYTFGSGTRLTVV.

The V and J genes are TRBV2 and TRBJ1-5; 7 positions agree with TRBD1. Germline V gene lookup returns CDR1 SNHLY and CDR2 FYNNEI. This CDR3 region has 16 residues. V lost 4 bases and J lost 0; bases outside the gene matches: 6. This chain's CDR3 is CASSGEGAVSNQPQHF. CDR3 nucleotide sequence: TGTGCCAGCAGTGGAGAGGGGGCCGTTAGCAATCAGCCCCAGCATTTT.

The J gene is TRBJ1-1, the V gene TRBV2; the D gene is possibly TRBD1 (5 bases). The CDR3 loop spans 15 amino acids. Trimming shortened V by 6 bases and J by 2 bases, and 16 bases separated the two germline ends. Germline loops: CDR1 SNHLY, CDR2 FYNNEI. CDR3 DNA sequence: TGTGCCAGCAGCCTCCGACAGATTCCTAACACTGAAGCTTTCTTT. Its protein product is CASSLRQIPNTEAFF. Looking up the rest from reference TRBV2 and TRBJ1-1 gives the full variable domain: EPEVTQTPSHQVTQMGQEVILRCVPISNHLYFYWYRQILGQKVEFLVSFYNNEISEKSEIFDDQFSVERPDGSNFTLKIRSTKLEDSAMYFCASSLRQIPNTEAFFGQGTRLTVV.

The gene calls are TRBV6-5 and TRBJ1-2; 7 nucleotides agree with TRBD1. CDR3 length: 13 amino acids. The junction had 5 bases not matched to a gene; V was cut back by 8 bases and J by 2 bases. Looked up from germline, CDR1 is MNHEY and CDR2 is SVGAGI. In DNA form, the CDR3 reads TGTGCCAGCGGAGAGGACAGGAACTATGGCTACACCTTC. This translates into CASGEDRNYGYTF.

The CDR3 DNA is TGTGCCAGCAGCTCGACTAGCGGGAGTACAGATACGCAGTATTTT. This gives the protein CASSSTSGSTDTQYF. The chain has TRBV5-4 and TRBJ2-3, with 12 bases matching TRBD2. Trimming removed 3 bases from V and 3 bases from J; junction bases left unmatched: 2. From germline, CDR1 is SGHNT and CDR2 YYREEE (reference sequence). The CDR3 loop spans 15 amino acids.

The chain uses TRBV15 and TRBJ2-5, with TRBD2 identical over 7 bases. The DNA end is a closer match to TRBJ2-7, so the J assignment may be wrong. The germline CDR1 and CDR2 sequences are LNHNV and YYDKDF (reference sequence). This CDR3 has 15 amino acids. CDR3 DNA: TGTGCCACCAGCAGAGTTGGGGGGGGAAGAGACGAGCAGTACTTC. Translated: CATSRVGGGRDEQYF.

The V and J genes are TRBV7-2 and TRBJ2-2, with TRBD2 matching 9 bases. With V trimmed by 1 base and J by 6 bases, 3 bases remained unmatched. Germline CDR1 reads SGHTA; CDR2 reads FQGNSA. The CDR3 runs 15 residues. CDR3 DNA: TGTGCCAGCAGCTTAGGGCGGGGGGGCGCCGGGGAGCTGTTTTTT. It encodes CASSLGRGGAGELFF.

The chain has TRBV6-5 and TRBJ1-2; 7 bases are shared with TRBD1. Unmatched junction bases numbered 12, after V lost 0 bases and J lost 8 bases. The CDR3 has 16 residues. From germline, CDR1 is MNHEY and CDR2 SVGAGI. The CDR3 protein is CASSYSYVTGEWGYTF. The CDR3 DNA is TGTGCCAGCAGTTACTCCTACGTAACAGGGGAGTGGGGCTACACCTTC.

This sequence joins TRBV12-2 and TRBJ1-1; the table's D call of TRBD1 was not tested on the DNA. TRBV12-2 is a recognized pseudogene. The CDR3 length is 15 residues. The CDR3 sequence is CASRPEAGTGGQTFF. The DNA for the CDR3 is TGTGCAAGTCGCCCCGAAGCCGGGACAGGGGGACAAACTTTCTTT.

The rearrangement joins TRBV5-4 to TRBJ2-1; D uncertain. Germline V CDR1 and CDR2: SGHNT, YYREEE (reference sequence). Trimming left V 0 bases short and J 6 bases short, with 13 bases between. This CDR3 is built from 15 residues. DNA for the CDR3: TGTGCCAGCAGCTTGGGGCCTAGAAGTCGCAATGAGCAGTTCTTC. It is translated as CASSLGPRSRNEQFF. Drawing the rest from reference TRBV5-4 and TRBJ2-1, the complete variable domain is ETGVTQSPTHLIKTRGQQVTLRCSSQSGHNTVSWYQQALGQGPQFIFQYYREEENGRGNFPPRFSGLQFPNYSSELNVNALELDDSALYLCASSLGPRSRNEQFFGPGTRLTVL.

In this sample, this clone turned up a few times. This chain links TRBV5-4 with TRBJ2-3, with 7 positions matching TRBD1. The junction had 20 bases not matched to a gene; V was cut back by 4 bases and J by 6 bases. This CDR3 contains 18 residues. CDR1 and CDR2 from the germline V gene are SGHNT and YYREEE (reference sequence). The CDR3 sequence is CASSKGAQTLTQQDTQYF. CDR3 nucleotides: TGTGCCAGCAGCAAGGGGGCCCAAACATTGACCCAACAGGATACGCAGTATTTT.

The chain uses TRBV7-2 and TRBJ2-1, with a weak D call TRBD2 (5 bases). The CDR3 loop spans 12 amino acids. Germline CDR1 is SGHTA and CDR2 is FQGNSA. The V gene lost 5 bases and the J gene lost 14 bases, with 16 bases spanning the gap. CDR3 loop: CASSPDGDAEFF. CDR3 bases: TGTGCCAGCAGCCCCGACGGGGATGCGGAGTTCTTC.

This clone appeared a few times. The CDR3 spells CASSYGQGTDTQYF. CDR3 DNA: TGCGCCAGCAGCTACGGACAGGGAACAGATACGCAGTATTTT. The chain links TRBV5-1 to TRBJ2-3; 8 nucleotides match TRBD1. Germline values: CDR1 SGHRS, CDR2 YFSETQ. Unmatched junction bases numbered 3, after V lost 3 bases and J lost 3 bases. The CDR3 covers 14 residues. Full variable domain (outside the CDR3, taken from reference TRBV5-1 and TRBJ2-3): KAGVTQTPRYLIKTRGQQVTLSCSPISGHRSVSWYQQTPGQGLQFLFEYFSETQRNKGNFPGRFSGRQFSNSRSEMNVSTLELGDSALYLCASSYGQGTDTQYFGPGTRLTVL.

This chain connects TRBV19 to TRBJ1-4, with 9 bases matching TRBD1. The germline CDR1 and CDR2 sequences are LNHDA and SQIVND (reference sequence). V shed 6 bases, J shed 0 bases, and the junction held 2 bases outside the gene matches. This CDR3 has 15 amino acids. The chain's CDR3 is CASSDRGATNEKLFF. The CDR3 nucleotides read TGTGCCAGTAGCGACAGGGGGGCAACTAATGAAAAACTGTTTTTT.

The chain links TRBV7-3 to TRBJ2-1; 14 nucleotides agree with TRBD2. From germline, CDR1 is SGHTA and CDR2 FQGTGA. The CDR3 consists of 16 residues. After removal of 1 base from V and 8 bases from J, the junction contained 4 bases not matched to a gene. This CDR3 is CASSLMGLAGEDEQFF. CDR3 DNA sequence: TGTGCCAGCAGCTTAATGGGACTAGCGGGAGAGGATGAGCAGTTCTTC.

This chain connects TRBV27 to TRBJ1-1; D remains unclear. The V and J ends lost 0 bases and 7 bases respectively, with 6 bases between them. The V gene's germline CDR1 is MNHEY and CDR2 SMNVEV (reference sequence). This CDR3 is 12 amino acids long. The CDR3: CASSLSRGEAFF. Here the CDR3 DNA reads TGTGCCAGCAGTTTATCGCGTGGTGAAGCTTTCTTT.

V and J are TRBV2 and TRBJ2-5; weak D call: TRBD2 (6 bases). V lost 3 bases and J 2 bases, leaving 16 bases between the germline ends. CDR1 and CDR2 (germline): SNHLY, FYNNEI. This CDR3 region has 16 residues. The CDR3 here is CASSDPGTLYQETQYF. CDR3 coding DNA: TGTGCCAGCAGTGACCCCGGGACTTTATATCAAGAGACCCAGTACTTC.

The rearrangement joins TRBV7-7 to TRBJ2-3; 11 nucleotides agree with TRBD2. The V gene's germline CDR1 is SSHAT and CDR2 FNYEAQ (reference sequence). This CDR3 has 16 amino acids. V trimming: 5 bases; J trimming: 2 bases; junction bases outside the gene matches: 6. The CDR3 protein is CASSRGLAGFTDTQYF. CDR3 DNA sequence: TGTGCCAGCAGCAGAGGACTAGCGGGCTTCACAGATACGCAGTATTTT.